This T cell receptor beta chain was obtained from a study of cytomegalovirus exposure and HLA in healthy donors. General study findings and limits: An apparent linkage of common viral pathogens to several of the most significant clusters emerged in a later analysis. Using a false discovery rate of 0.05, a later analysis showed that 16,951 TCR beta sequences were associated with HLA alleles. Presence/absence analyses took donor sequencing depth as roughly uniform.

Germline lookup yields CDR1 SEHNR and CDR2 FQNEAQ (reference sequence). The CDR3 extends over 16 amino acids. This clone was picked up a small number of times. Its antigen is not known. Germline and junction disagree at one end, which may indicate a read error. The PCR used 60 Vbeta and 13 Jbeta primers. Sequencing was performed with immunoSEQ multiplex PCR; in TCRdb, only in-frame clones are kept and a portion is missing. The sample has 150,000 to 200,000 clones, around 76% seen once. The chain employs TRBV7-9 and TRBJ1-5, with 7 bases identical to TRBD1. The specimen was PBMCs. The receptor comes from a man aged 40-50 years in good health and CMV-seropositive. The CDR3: CSSSFTGASGNQPQHF. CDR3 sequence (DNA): TGTTCCAGCAGCTTTACAGGGGCATCAGGCAATCAGCCCCAGCATTTT.